One sample yielded the 31 T cell receptor delta chains listed below, sequenced in a study of gamma-delta T cells after stem cell transplantation. TCRdb ran CATT on the RT-PCR reads. The sample lists around 1,000 delta-chain clones, around 12% occurring once. Specimen: gamma-delta T cells. Receptors were obtained from a human donor. It is not recorded whose cells these are; they may come from a transplant donor.

Sample share makes this clone medium-sized (0.01 to 0.1%). The sample carries other DNA sequences with the same CDR3. The chain joins TRDV1 to TRDJ1; 10 bases align to TRDD3. V lost 0 bases and J lost 0; bases outside the gene matches: 31. The CDR3 totals 26 residues. Per germline, CDR1 TSWWSYY and CDR2 QGS. For the CDR3, the DNA is TGTGCTCTTGGGGAACTGAGTTTCCCTACGTCGCCGTCGTGGACCGTACTGGGGGATTACACCGATAAACTCATCTTT. Protein: CALGELSFPTSPSWTVLGDYTDKLIF.

By sample fraction, this clone is medium-sized (0.01 to 0.1%). The chain recombines TRDV2 with TRDJ3, with D perhaps matching TRDD3 (6 bases). Germline V gives CDR1 GEAIGNYY, CDR2 EKD. CDR3 length equals 21 residues. Trimming took off 0 bases at V and 0 bases at J, with 20 bases between the two ends. CDR3 sequence reads: CACDTGFSGGAFSWDTRQMFF. The CDR3 DNA is TGTGCCTGTGACACCGGATTCAGTGGGGGCGCTTTCTCCTGGGACACCCGACAGATGTTTTTC.

Here the CDR3 reads CALGERFPSPWGTYTDKLIF. The CDR3 DNA sequence: TGTGCTCTTGGGGAAAGGTTCCCGAGTCCTTGGGGGACTTACACCGATAAACTCATCTTT. The rearrangement joins TRDV1 to TRDJ1; 7 bases align to TRDD3. CDR1 TSWWSYY and CDR2 QGS come from the germline V gene. The length of the CDR3 is 20 residues. V dropped 2 bases and J dropped 0; count of bases not matched to a gene: 18.

This clone is labeled medium-sized. This chain's CDR3 is CACDTVDRLGDNPVQNKLIF. Written as DNA, the CDR3 is TGTGCCTGTGACACCGTAGATAGACTGGGGGATAATCCGGTCCAGAATAAACTCATCTTT. This chain connects TRDV2 to TRDJ1, with 11 bases fitting TRDD3. V lost 0 bases, J lost 6 bases, and 20 bases stayed unmatched. The CDR3 is 20 residues long. Germline loops: CDR1 GEAIGNYY, CDR2 EKD.

As regards this clone: One junction end does not reproduce the germline sequence, and a read error may be involved. In DNA, the CDR3 is TGTGCTCTTGGGGAAAGACGTTCCTGGAAGTACTGGGGGATACCCGATAAACCCATCTTT. It yields the protein CALGERRSWKYWGIPDKPIF. V and J are TRDV1 and TRDJ1, with 12 nucleotides matching TRDD3. The germline V gene encodes CDR1 TSWWSYY and CDR2 QGS. This CDR3 has 20 amino acids.

This clone was observed a few times. With a far larger clone one base away, a read error is the likely cause. The rearrangement joins TRDV1 to TRDJ1; D might be TRDD2 (7 bases). Germline-derived CDR1 and CDR2 are TSWWSYY and QGS. The CDR3 runs 23 residues. Deletions cut 0 bases from V and 0 bases from J, with 32 bases between. The CDR3 coding sequence is TGTGCTCTTGGGGAACTAGGGACTCTTCCTAAGTCTGGCTGGGGCCCTTACACCGATAAACTCATCTTT. Protein product: CALGELGTLPKSGWGPYTDKLIF.

In its sample, this clone is hyperexpanded. Other DNA sequences in the sample encode the same CDR3. The chain employs TRDV1 and TRDJ1, with D perhaps TRDD3 (5 bases). This CDR3 has 14 residues. The ends were cut back, 6 bases at V and 7 bases at J, with 18 bases in the middle. Germline V CDR1 and CDR2: TSWWSYY, QGS. DNA of the CDR3: TGTGCTCTTGGACGAGGGATCCCTCACCTTAAACTCATCTTT. As protein: CALGRGIPHLKLIF.

For this clone: A read error is the likely source, as a far larger clone sits one nucleotide away. This sequence joins TRDV2 and TRDJ1; the match to TRDD3 covers 7 bases. This CDR3 has 20 amino acids. Germline assignment: CDR1 GEAIGNYY and CDR2 EKD. The CDR3 DNA is TGTGCCTGTGGCACCGTGGGGCAGGGTACTGGGGATGCGTACACCGATAAACTCATCTTT. Translating it yields CACGTVGQGTGDAYTDKLIF.

This clone rates as medium-sized. The V and J genes are TRDV2 and TRDJ1, with 8 nucleotides matching TRDD3. The CDR3 runs 16 residues. The germline gives CDR1 GEAIGNYY, CDR2 EKD. V trimming: 0 bases; J trimming: 1 base; junction bases outside the gene matches: 6. The CDR3 region is CACDTVGDLLTDKLIF. CDR3 nucleotide sequence: TGTGCCTGTGACACCGTGGGGGATTTACTCACCGATAAACTCATCTTT.

No V gene was called, though TRDJ1 was called as the J gene; the DNA was not used to check the table's D call, TRDD3. The CDR3 runs 12 residues. The CDR3 coding sequence is TGTAGTGGGGATAACCACACCGATAAACTCATCTTT. As protein: CSGDNHTDKLIF.

A remark on this clone: A read error likely explains this, since a far larger clone differs by one base. Other DNA sequences within the sample encode an identical CDR3. The chain combines TRDV2 with TRDJ1; 13 positions match TRDD3. The CDR3 has 18 residues. In germline, CDR1 is GEAIGNYY, CDR2 EKD. V trimming: 3 bases; J trimming: 3 bases; junction bases outside the gene matches: 12. The CDR3 is CACDAVLGDTQGPDKLIF. CDR3 nucleotide sequence: TGTGCCTGTGACGCCGTACTGGGGGATACGCAGGGGCCCGATAAACTCATCTTT.

In this sample, this clone is medium-sized. The V and J genes are TRDV2 and TRDJ1, with 12 positions matching TRDD3. In germline, CDR1 is GEAIGNYY, CDR2 EKD. Losses at the gene ends were 3 bases for V and 0 bases for J; bases not matched to a gene: 16. The CDR3 totals 20 residues. The CDR3 DNA follows: TGTGCCTGTGACCCCCTTAGGTTTCCGGCTGGGGGATACGACACCGATAAACTCATCTTT. This sequence encodes CACDPLRFPAGGYDTDKLIF.

Within the sample, this clone is medium-sized. The rearrangement joins TRDV2 to TRDJ3, with 9 bases that match TRDD3. V was pared by 0 bases and J by 1 base, with 9 bases of the junction left unmatched. In germline, CDR1 is GEAIGNYY, CDR2 EKD. The CDR3 extends over 20 amino acids. The CDR3 DNA reads TGTGCCTGTGACACCGCCGGGGGATACAAGGTGTCCTGGGACACCCGACAGATGTTTTTC. Translated: CACDTAGGYKVSWDTRQMFF.

Of note for this clone: A far larger clone is just one base off, so this is likely a read error. Other DNA sequences from this sample encode an identical CDR3 as well. V usage is TRDV2 and J usage is TRDJ1, with 7 bases fitting TRDD3. CDR1 and CDR2 from the germline V gene are GEAIGNYY and EKD. This CDR3 region has 20 residues. The CDR3 loop reads CACDTVGQGTGDAYTDKLIF. CDR3 DNA sequence: TGCGCCTGTGACACCGTGGGGCAGGGTACTGGGGATGCGTACACCGATAAACTCATCTTT.

This clone is labeled medium-sized. V usage is TRDV1 and J usage is TRDJ1, with 8 bases lining up with TRDD3. The CDR3 loop spans 22 amino acids. The germline V gene has CDR1 TSWWSYY and CDR2 QGS. Trimming at V came to 0 bases and at J to 0 bases, leaving 21 bases not matched to a gene. The CDR3 sequence: CALGELILSTRGYMFNTDKLIF. The CDR3 DNA follows: TGTGCTCTTGGGGAACTAATTCTCTCCACACGGGGATACATGTTCAACACCGATAAACTCATCTTT.

This clone is termed medium-sized. V usage is TRDV2 and J usage is TRDJ1; 10 bases match TRDD3. The CDR3 covers 16 residues. Germline values: CDR1 GEAIGNYY, CDR2 EKD. V lost 8 bases, J lost 2 bases, and 13 bases stayed unmatched. Here the CDR3 DNA reads TGTGCCTCAAACCTCGTTGGGGGATACAGAACCGATAAACTCATCTTT. This codes for CASNLVGGYRTDKLIF.

This clone is medium-sized (0.01 to 0.1%) in the sample. The rearrangement joins TRDV1 to TRDJ1; TRDD3 agrees at 13 bases. Trimming at V came to 1 base and at J to 3 bases, leaving 23 bases not matched to a gene. Germline V gene lookup returns CDR1 TSWWSYY and CDR2 QGS. This CDR3 contains 23 residues. The CDR3 reads CALGEPFLLPLYWGIRVPDKLIF. The CDR3 coding sequence is TGTGCTCTTGGGGAACCGTTCCTACTCCCTCTCTACTGGGGGATACGTGTGCCCGATAAACTCATCTTT.

This clone qualifies as large. This chain links TRDV2 with TRDJ1, with D possibly matching TRDD3 (6 bases). Germline V gene sequence: CDR1 GEAIGNYY, CDR2 EKD. V lost 0 bases to trimming and J lost 3 bases, with 10 bases between them. The CDR3 is made up of 14 amino acids. Here the CDR3 DNA reads TGTGCCTGTGACACCGTGGGGATGGCCGATAAACTCATCTTT. Translating gives CACDTVGMADKLIF.

This clone was observed a handful of times. The genes are TRDV1 and TRDJ1; 13 bases line up with TRDD3. CDR1 TSWWSYY and CDR2 QGS come from the germline V gene. This CDR3 comprises 27 residues. V was clipped by 2 bases and J by 0 bases; unmatched bases: 33. CDR3 residues: CALGEGPPTMGYWGIRRPPKYTDKLIF. CDR3 DNA: TGTGCTCTTGGGGAAGGACCTCCTACGATGGGCTACTGGGGGATACGTCGACCCCCTAAGTACACCGATAAACTCATCTTT.

The chain employs TRDV2 and TRDJ3; 7 bases are a match to TRDD3. V was pared by 1 base and J by 0 bases, with 17 bases of the junction left unmatched. CDR1 and CDR2 from the germline V gene are GEAIGNYY and EKD. CDR3 length equals 22 residues. The CDR3 DNA is TGTGCCTGTGACACTCAGAATAATTGGGGGACCCGTCGCTCCTGGGACACCCGACAGATGTTTTTC. This translates into CACDTQNNWGTRRSWDTRQMFF.

Note on this clone: With only one base between it and a far larger clone, this is likely a read error. The chain uses TRDV2 and TRDJ1; TRDD3 aligns across 13 bases. Germline V lookup: CDR1 GEAIGNYY, CDR2 EKD. The V segment lost 3 bases and the J segment 3 bases; nucleotides outside the gene matches: 12. This CDR3 region has 18 residues. The DNA for the CDR3 is TGTGCCTGTGACGCCGCACTGGGGGATACGCAAGGGCCCGATAAACTCATCTTT. It translates to CACDAALGDTQGPDKLIF.

This clone is judged medium-sized. This chain links TRDV1 with TRDJ3, with 9 bases fitting TRDD2. Germline V gene data show CDR1 as TSWWSYY and CDR2 as QGS. The trim removed 1 base at V and 0 bases at J, leaving 19 bases unmatched. CDR3 length: 24 residues. CDR3 in DNA: TGTGCTCTTGGGGAACCCCGGCCTTCCTACGCGGGGGGACAAAGCTCCTGGGACACCCGACAGATGTTTTTC. Translated: CALGEPRPSYAGGQSSWDTRQMFF.

This clone is large by share. The CDR3 sequence is CACDPLRLGDRRTDKLIF. The CDR3 DNA sequence: TGTGCCTGTGACCCCCTACGACTGGGGGATAGGAGAACCGATAAACTCATCTTT. This chain joins TRDV2 and TRDJ1; TRDD3 agrees at 11 bases. The V gene end was trimmed by 3 bases and the J gene end by 2 bases; junction bases not matched to a gene: 13. The CDR3 totals 18 residues. Germline CDR1 GEAIGNYY, CDR2 EKD.

In its sample, this clone ranks as medium-sized (0.01 to 0.1%). The chain couples TRDV2 to TRDJ1, with unresolved D. Germline CDR1 GEAIGNYY, CDR2 EKD. The CDR3 length is 16 residues. Between the trimmed V and J ends, which lost 4 bases and 4 bases, there was a span of 21 bases. CDR3 in DNA: TGTGCCTGTGATCCCGTCGGGGTCCCTCAGGACGATAAACTCATCTTT. This codes for CACDPVGVPQDDKLIF.

About this clone itself: With a much larger clone just one base away, this may be a read error. Different DNA sequences within this sample yield the same CDR3. The CDR3 nucleotides are TGTGCCTGTGATCCAGTACTGGGGGACCCTCCTTTGTACACCGATAAGCTCATCTTT. It yields the protein CACDPVLGDPPLYTDKLIF. The chain employs TRDV2 and TRDJ1; 9 bases map to TRDD3. CDR3 length equals 19 residues. Germline V gene sequence: CDR1 GEAIGNYY, CDR2 EKD.

This clone rates as medium-sized. A much larger clone sits a single nucleotide away, making a read error possible. The V call is TRDV2, the J call TRDJ1; D call uncertain. The V gene lost 3 bases and the J gene lost 4 bases, with 14 bases spanning the gap. The CDR3 is 14 amino acids. Germline values: CDR1 GEAIGNYY, CDR2 EKD. The CDR3, as DNA: TGTGCCTGTGACTCAGCTCCCCGAAGCGATAAACTCATCTTT. Protein: CACDSAPRSDKLIF.

Judged by abundance, this clone is medium-sized. V is TRDV1 and J is TRDJ1, with 11 bases fitting TRDD3. Germline V CDR1 and CDR2: TSWWSYY, QGS. With V trimmed by 1 base and J by 7 bases, 20 bases remained unmatched. This CDR3 comprises 20 residues. CDR3 sequence (DNA): TGTGCTCTTGGGGAACCCCTTCGCCCTTCGGCAGTGGGGGATACGTCTAAACTCATCTTT. Protein: CALGEPLRPSAVGDTSKLIF.

This clone is categorized as medium-sized. This rearrangement joins TRDV2 to TRDJ3, with a tentative D call TRDD3 (5 bases). Germline CDR1 is GEAIGNYY and CDR2 is EKD. V dropped 3 bases and J dropped 0 bases, with 17 bases sitting between them. The CDR3 covers 19 residues. The CDR3 is CACDPALAGSSWDTRQMFF. The CDR3 nucleotides are TGTGCCTGTGACCCAGCCCTGGCTGGGAGCTCCTGGGACACCCGACAGATGTTTTTC.

Concerning this clone: A far more abundant clone sits one base away, making this likely a read error. The same CDR3 is also encoded by other DNA sequences in this sample. The CDR3 region is CACDTVSLGENDKLIF. DNA for the CDR3: TGTGCCTGCGACACCGTATCACTGGGGGAGAACGATAAACTCATCTTT. V gene TRDV2 combines with J gene TRDJ1; 9 bases match TRDD3. CDR3 length: 16 amino acids. The germline CDR1 and CDR2 sequences are GEAIGNYY and EKD.

A remark on this clone: The protein TCRdb lists belongs to a much larger clone and differs from this DNA's translation at residue 13, which points to a read error; the protein shown is made from the DNA. The gene calls are TRDV2 and TRDJ1, with D hard to call. This CDR3 spans 14 amino acids. CDR1 is GEAIGNYY, CDR2 EKD, per germline. CDR3 in amino acids: CACDSVPRSDKLTF. As DNA, the CDR3 is TGTGCCTGTGACTCAGTTCCCCGAAGCGATAAACTCACCTTT.

This clone was picked up a small number of times. A far bigger clonotype differs at one base, so this is likely a read error. The sample holds other DNA sequences that translate to the same CDR3. V gene TRDV2 combines with J gene TRDJ3, with 7 bases that match TRDD3. The length of the CDR3 is 18 residues. Germline V CDR1 and CDR2: GEAIGNYY, EKD. Losses at the gene ends were 2 bases for V and 2 bases for J; bases not matched to a gene: 8. The DNA of the CDR3 is TGTGCCTGTGACAGGATGGGGGAGGCGACCTGGGACACCCGACAGATGTTTTTC. This sequence encodes CACDRMGEATWDTRQMFF.